The 20 T cell receptor beta chains reported below all come from one sample, sequenced in a study of cytomegalovirus exposure and HLA in healthy donors. It was with 60 Vbeta and 13 Jbeta primers that the PCR ran. The table came from immunoSEQ multiplex PCR; TCRdb's copy has only in-frame clones and leaves some out. The table lists about 160,000 clones, roughly 80% of them singletons. Source material: PBMCs. Receptors were obtained from a male donor in good health and CMV-seropositive.

The chain employs TRBV7-2 and TRBJ2-7; the match to TRBD2 covers 7 bases. There are 14 residues in the CDR3. The germline V gene encodes CDR1 SGHTA and CDR2 FQGNSA. Germline trimming cut 4 bases from V and 5 bases from J; bases unmatched to any gene: 8. CDR3 region: CASSSRTRADEQYF. The CDR3 DNA follows: TGTGCCAGCAGCTCTAGGACTAGAGCGGACGAGCAGTACTTC.

This clone has more than one count but fewer than ten. The V gene is TRBV18, the J gene TRBJ1-5, with D possibly matching TRBD1 (5 bases). CDR1 is KGHSH, CDR2 LQKENI, per germline. CDR3 size: 15 residues. V lost 3 bases and J 7 bases, leaving 16 bases between the germline ends. This chain's CDR3 is CASSPTGLGIQPQHF. As DNA, the CDR3 is TGTGCCAGCTCACCTACAGGCTTAGGAATCCAGCCCCAGCATTTT.

V and J are TRBV7-8 and TRBJ1-4; maybe TRBD1 (5 bases). V lost 1 base to trimming and J lost 7 bases, with 13 bases between them. Germline lookup yields CDR1 SGHVS and CDR2 FQNEAQ. The CDR3 is 15 residues long. The DNA for the CDR3 is TGTGCCAGCAGCTTAGAATGGGGCGTTGTTGAAAAACTGTTTTTT. Its protein is CASSLEWGVVEKLFF. Full variable domain (remainder filled in from reference TRBV7-8 and TRBJ1-4): GAGVSQSPRYKVAKRGQDVALRCDPISGHVSLFWYQQALGQGPEFLTYFQNEAQLDKSGLPSDRFFAERPEGSVSTLKIQRTQQEDSAVYLCASSLEWGVVEKLFFGSGTQLSVL.

CDR3: CASSQLTGEAEKRYGYTF. Here the CDR3 DNA reads TGCGCCAGCAGCCAACTTACCGGGGAGGCGGAAAAGCGCTATGGCTACACCTTC. The chain carries TRBV4-1 and TRBJ1-2; the D is unclear. The CDR3 totals 18 residues. CDR1 and CDR2 from the germline V gene are MGHRA and YSYEKL. V lost 2 bases and J 4 bases, leaving 23 bases between the germline ends.

The chain uses TRBV5-8 and TRBJ1-2, with D unresolved. The CDR3 is 13 residues long. V dropped 3 bases and J dropped 7 bases, with 13 bases sitting between them. Germline V gene data show CDR1 as SGHTS and CDR2 as YDEGEE. The CDR3 region has the DNA TGTGCCAGCAGCTCAGAAATCAGTTCTGGCTACACCTTC. Translating it yields CASSSEISSGYTF.

The CDR3, as DNA: TGCGCCAGCAGCTTGGCCGTGGGGGCCTCTTCCAGAGATACGCAGTATTTT. It codes for CASSLAVGASSRDTQYF. V is TRBV5-1 and J is TRBJ2-3; TRBD1 might be the D (6 bases). Looked up from germline, CDR1 is SGHRS and CDR2 is YFSETQ. Between the trimmed V and J ends, which lost 0 bases and 5 bases, there was a span of 19 bases. There are 17 residues in the CDR3.

The rearrangement joins TRBV7-9 to TRBJ2-1; 8 bases agree with TRBD2. The CDR3 loop spans 17 amino acids. The germline CDR1 and CDR2 sequences are SEHNR and FQNEAQ (reference sequence). V trimming: 5 bases; J trimming: 3 bases; junction bases outside the gene matches: 12. In nucleotides, the CDR3 is TGTGCCAGCAGCGTGGGCAGGGTAGGGACTAGCTACAATGAGCAGTTCTTC. Protein: CASSVGRVGTSYNEQFF.

The genes are TRBV19 and TRBJ2-1; 13 nucleotides match TRBD2. Germline V gene sequence: CDR1 LNHDA, CDR2 SQIVND (reference sequence). V gave up 9 bases and J gave up 10 bases; unmatched junction bases: 6. There are 13 residues in the CDR3. The chain's CDR3 is CASCPGLAGEQFF. The CDR3 DNA is TGTGCCAGCTGCCCGGGACTAGCGGGAGAGCAGTTCTTC.

The chain uses TRBV19 and TRBJ2-2; D gene unclear. The CDR3 is made up of 14 amino acids. Germline CDR1 and CDR2: LNHDA and SQIVND (reference sequence). Trimming removed 5 bases at V and 0 bases at J, with 7 bases between. The CDR3 sequence: CASSPQANTGELFF. The CDR3 DNA reads TGTGCCAGTAGTCCGCAGGCGAACACCGGGGAGCTGTTTTTT.

In this sample, this clone turned up once. Additional DNA sequences in this sample encode the identical CDR3. The chain combines TRBV7-9 with TRBJ1-3; the D gene is possibly TRBD1 (5 bases). Germline V CDR1 and CDR2: SEHNR, FQNEAQ (reference sequence). Trimming took 3 bases from V and 0 from J, leaving 12 bases between them. The CDR3 covers 16 residues. CDR3 in amino acids: CASSFLAGLSGNTIYF. The CDR3 DNA is TGTGCCAGCAGCTTTCTTGCGGGACTCTCTGGAAACACCATATATTTT.

V and J are TRBV7-7 and TRBJ1-3; TRBD1 might be the D (5 bases). The length of the CDR3 is 15 residues. The V end lost 6 bases, the J end lost 3 bases, and 15 bases lay between the germline ends. CDR1 and CDR2 from the germline V gene are SSHAT and FNYEAQ (reference sequence). The CDR3 loop is CASSKGVAYGNTIYF. CDR3 in DNA: TGTGCCAGCAGTAAAGGGGTTGCGTATGGAAACACCATATATTTT.

The V and J genes are TRBV7-2 and TRBJ2-1; 9 bases agree with TRBD2. The CDR3 covers 19 residues. Per the germline V gene, CDR1 is SGHTA and CDR2 is FQGNSA. V shed 4 bases and J 0 bases; nucleotides not matched to a gene: 13. This CDR3 is CASSWALLSGSSSYNEQFF. The CDR3, as DNA: TGTGCCAGCAGCTGGGCCCTACTTAGCGGGAGTAGCTCCTACAATGAGCAGTTCTTC.

This clone was seen just once. This rearrangement joins TRBV11-2 to TRBJ1-1; no clear D gene. V lost 4 bases and J 3 bases, leaving 15 bases between the germline ends. The V gene's germline CDR1 is SGHAT and CDR2 FQNNGV. The CDR3 extends over 15 amino acids. This chain's CDR3 is CASSSYSRRDTEAFF. Here the CDR3 DNA reads TGTGCCAGCAGCTCATACTCCCGTCGGGACACTGAAGCTTTCTTT.

The CDR3 sequence is CASSPRPGQGYGYTF. The CDR3 DNA follows: TGCGCCAGCAGTCCCCGTCCGGGACAGGGCTATGGCTACACCTTC. This chain uses TRBV23-1 with TRBJ1-2; 9 bases agree with TRBD1. TRBV23-1 has ORF status, its function being uncertain. The length of the CDR3 is 15 residues. The ends lost 4 bases at V and 4 bases at J; junction bases unmatched: 7.

This clone came up a few times. The genes are TRBV6-1 and TRBJ2-7; 11 bases are shared with TRBD2. The CDR3 loop spans 15 amino acids. V lost 5 bases and J lost 4; bases outside the gene matches: 7. Germline V gene data show CDR1 as MNHNS and CDR2 as SASEGT. This CDR3 reads CASSPTSGVPYEQYF. The CDR3 nucleotides are TGTGCCAGCAGTCCGACTAGCGGGGTCCCTTACGAGCAGTACTTC.

This rearrangement joins TRBV28 to TRBJ1-1, with TRBD1 matching over 11 bases. The CDR3 sequence is 14 residues long. V was pared by 4 bases and J by 5 bases, with 3 bases of the junction left unmatched. Germline loops: CDR1 MDHEN, CDR2 SYDVKM. As DNA, the CDR3 is TGTGCCAGCAGTTGGGGACAGGGGGGAACTGAAGCTTTCTTT. This gives the protein CASSWGQGGTEAFF. The variable domain in full, with the rest retrieved from reference TRBV28 and TRBJ1-1, is DVKVTQSSRYLVKRTGEKVFLECVQDMDHENMFWYRQDPGLGLRLIYFSYDVKMKEKGDIPEGYSVSREKKERFSLILESASTNQTSMYLCASSWGQGGTEAFFGQGTRLTVV.

CDR3 coding DNA: TGTGCCACCCGACAGTTTTTGAACACTGAAGCTTTCTTT. The encoded protein is CATRQFLNTEAFF. The V call is TRBV6-1, the J call TRBJ1-1; TRBD1 is a possible D gene (5 bases). Deletions cut 10 bases from V and 0 bases from J, with 12 bases between. Germline V gene data show CDR1 as MNHNS and CDR2 as SASEGT. This CDR3 comprises 13 residues.

V usage is TRBV19 and J usage is TRBJ2-6, with a possible D match to TRBD1 (5 bases). The V end lost 6 bases, the J end lost 0 bases, and 18 bases lay between the germline ends. Germline V gene lookup returns CDR1 LNHDA and CDR2 SQIVND (reference sequence). This CDR3 spans 18 amino acids. The DNA for the CDR3 is TGTGCCAGTAGCATCCAGGGCAGACTTGTCTCTGGGGCCAACGTCCTGACTTTC. Its protein product is CASSIQGRLVSGANVLTF.

V and J are TRBV6-4 and TRBJ1-2, with 7 bases that match TRBD1. From germline, CDR1 is MRHNA and CDR2 SNTAGT. The CDR3 has 15 amino acids. The trim removed 6 bases at V and 5 bases at J, leaving 12 bases unmatched. The CDR3 loop reads CASSRQGWGEYGYTF. In DNA, the CDR3 is TGTGCCAGCAGCCGACAGGGATGGGGTGAATATGGCTACACCTTC.

This chain connects TRBV9 to TRBJ2-7; 9 positions match TRBD2. V shed 2 bases and J 5 bases; nucleotides not matched to a gene: 5. CDR3 length: 14 residues. Germline lookup yields CDR1 SGDLS and CDR2 YYNGEE. The CDR3 loop reads CASSVSGGLDEQYF. CDR3 in DNA: TGTGCCAGCAGCGTTAGCGGGGGACTCGACGAGCAGTACTTC.